This T cell receptor beta chain was obtained from a study of shared clonotypes between healthy human individuals. The CDR3 is made up of 14 amino acids. Trimming left V 2 bases short and J 2 bases short, with 10 bases between. The V gene's germline CDR1 is LNHDA and CDR2 SQIVND (reference sequence). This table comes from immunoSEQ multiplex PCR, and its TCRdb copy is limited to in-frame clones, with some not included. The sample has some 790,000 clones, over 55% seen once; the top ten hold approximately 1.7%. CD4+ cells were split into CD45RA+ naive and CD45RA-negative memory subsets. This clone has a handful of counts.

The sequenced sample consisted of memory CD4+ T cells sorted from blood. Subset defined: CD45RA-negative fraction. The receptor comes from a woman aged 25 to 39 in good health. The J gene is TRBJ2-7, the V gene TRBV19; no reliable D call. CDR3 sequence: CASSIRQAPYEQYF. CDR3 in DNA: TGTGCCAGTAGTATAAGGCAGGCGCCCTACGAGCAGTACTTC.